Listed below are T cell receptor beta chains from one sample, sequenced in a study of blood T cell repertoires in COVID-19. Sequenced by immunoSEQ multiplex PCR; TCRdb stores in-frame clones only, minus some. The repertoire holds fewer than 250,000 clones, with more than 85% as singletons. Source material: peripheral blood. Source of these receptors: a man aged 55 to 70 with COVID-19, enrolled during active disease. CDR3s include the opening cysteine and the closing phenylalanine or tryptophan. A D gene is named only where the DNA matches it firmly. The size of a clone is reported for some rows only, either as once, few or many, or as a class for expanded clones.

D | size | J | V | CDR3 | DNA
TRBD1 | . | TRBJ1-2 | TRBV11-2 | CASSLGWGQGGGYTF | TGTGCCAGCAGCTTAGGTTGGGGGCAGGGGGGCGGCTACACCTTC
. | . | TRBJ2-2 | TRBV2 | CASRNYGTPTGELFF | TGTGCCAGCAGGAATTACGGGACTCCCACCGGGGAGCTGTTTTTT
. | . | TRBJ1-3 | TRBV6-5 | CASSPAGQSGNTIYF | TGTGCCAGCAGCCCCGCGGGGCAATCTGGAAACACCATATATTTT
. | . | TRBJ1-5 | TRBV12-3/TRBV12-4 | CASSLGQKQPQHF | TGTGCCAGCAGCCTAGGACAAAAACAGCCCCAGCATTTT
. | . | TRBJ1-2 | TRBV5-4 | CASSLRQDYGYTF | TGTGCCAGCAGCTTGAGACAGGACTATGGCTACACCTTC
TRBD1 | . | TRBJ2-7 | TRBV15 | CATSDRTGQGEQYF | TGTGCCACCAGCGATAGGACAGGGCAAGGTGAGCAGTACTTC
. | . | TRBJ1-1 | TRBV6-6 | CASSYSVTEAFF | TGTGCCAGCAGTTATTCGGTGACTGAAGCTTTCTTT
TRBD2 | . | TRBJ2-2 | TRBV4-2 | CASSQVQTGGNTGELFF | TGTGCCAGCAGCCAAGTACAGACGGGAGGCAACACCGGGGAGCTGTTTTTT
TRBD1 | . | TRBJ2-5 | TRBV7-9 | CASSGGTGESETQYF | TGTGCCAGCAGCGGAGGGACAGGGGAGTCAGAGACCCAGTACTTC
. | . | TRBJ2-7 | TRBV9 | CASSVGMGPYEQYF | TGTGCCAGCAGCGTAGGGATGGGCCCCTACGAGCAGTACTTC
. | . | TRBJ1-2 | TRBV10-3 | CAISEAGDYGYTF | TGTGCCATCAGTGAAGCAGGGGACTATGGCTACACCTTC
. | . | TRBJ2-7 | TRBV5-4 | CASKGGPSYEQYF | TGTGCCAGCAAGGGGGGGCCGTCCTACGAGCAGTACTTC
TRBD2 | . | TRBJ2-1 | TRBV29-1 | CSVGALASGKVGEQFF | TGCAGCGTTGGGGCGCTGGCTAGCGGGAAGGTCGGTGAGCAGTTCTTC
TRBD1 | . | TRBJ2-2 | TRBV7-3 | CASGQGGTGELFF | TGTGCCAGTGGACAGGGGGGCACCGGGGAGCTGTTTTTT
. | . | TRBJ1-5 | TRBV5-8 | CASSLSVYSNQPQHF | TGTGCCAGCAGCTTATCGGTTTATAGCAATCAGCCCCAGCATTTT
TRBD1 | . | TRBJ2-7 | TRBV7-6 | CASSSRGQGYDEQYF | TGTGCCAGCAGCTCACGCGGACAGGGGTATGACGAGCAGTACTTC
TRBD2 | . | TRBJ2-2 | TRBV28 | CASSTPLGTSGSRTGELFF | TGTGCCAGCAGTACACCCCTCGGGACTAGCGGGAGTCGTACCGGGGAGCTGTTTTTT
. | . | TRBJ1-1 | TRBV23-1 | CASNPSPRQADTEAFF | TGCGCCAGCAATCCGAGCCCAAGGCAGGCTGACACTGAAGCTTTCTTT
TRBD2 | . | TRBJ2-1 | TRBV7-9 | CASSPGLAADNEQFF | TGTGCCAGCAGCCCGGGACTAGCGGCCGACAATGAGCAGTTCTTC
TRBD1 | . | TRBJ2-2 | TRBV5-1 | CASRQGAGTGELFF | TGCGCCAGCAGACAGGGGGCGGGCACCGGGGAGCTGTTTTTT
TRBD2 | . | TRBJ2-5 | TRBV7-7 | CASSLGGTSGRAEETQYF | TGTGCTAGCAGCTTAGGGGGGACTAGCGGGAGGGCCGAGGAGACCCAGTACTTC
. | . | TRBJ1-5 | TRBV19 | CASSIDYNNNQPQHF | TGTGCCAGTAGTATAGATTACAATAACAATCAGCCCCAGCATTTT
. | . | TRBJ2-3 | TRBV3-1/TRBV3-2 | CASSLLPPLEGNTVTQYF | TGTGCCAGCAGCCTTCTCCCCCCTCTGGAGGGAAACACAGTTACGCAGTATTTT
TRBD1 | . | TRBJ1-2 | TRBV5-1 | CASSPTGLRYGYTF | TGCGCCAGCAGCCCGACAGGGCTCCGCTATGGCTACACCTTC
TRBD2 | . | TRBJ2-6 | TRBV10-3 | CATLGLAGGLSGANVLTF | TGTGCCACCCTGGGACTAGCGGGGGGCCTCTCTGGGGCCAACGTCCTGACTTTC
. | . | TRBJ1-1 | TRBV27 | CASSPDKNTEAFF | TGTGCCAGCAGCCCCGACAAGAACACTGAAGCTTTCTTT
. | . | TRBJ2-2 | TRBV21-1 | CASSKLRLLDYTGELFF | TGTGCCAGCAGCAAACTACGACTTCTGGATTACACCGGGGAGCTGTTTTTT
TRBD2 | . | TRBJ2-7 | TRBV5-4 | CASSLGLAGFWEQYF | TGTGCCAGCAGCTTGGGCCTAGCGGGATTCTGGGAGCAGTACTTC
. | once | TRBJ2-2 | TRBV9 | CASSVVGAPLTGELFF | TGTGCCAGCAGCGTGGTCGGAGCGCCACTCACCGGGGAGCTGTTTTTT
. | . | TRBJ1-2 | TRBV19 | CASSSIWTEIYGYTF | TGTGCCAGTAGCTCGATATGGACAGAAATCTATGGCTACACCTTC
. | . | TRBJ1-6 | TRBV12-3/TRBV12-4 | CASSLGGSPLHF | TGTGCCAGCAGTTTGGGGGGATCACCCCTCCACTTT
TRBD1 | . | TRBJ1-5 | TRBV19 | CASMGAGGGQPQHF | TGTGCCAGTATGGGCGCAGGGGGCGGTCAGCCCCAGCATTTT
TRBD1 | . | TRBJ1-2 | TRBV11-2 | CASSLGVQGAVTF | TGTGCCAGCAGCTTGGGTGTACAGGGGGCGGTCACCTTC
TRBD1 | few | TRBJ1-2 | TRBV2 | CASSGWTGHGYTF | TGTGCCAGCAGCGGATGGACAGGGCATGGCTACACCTTC
TRBD1 | . | TRBJ2-5 | TRBV5-1 | CASSEGQGWAQYF | TGCGCCAGCAGCGAAGGACAGGGGTGGGCCCAGTACTTC
TRBD1 | . | TRBJ2-2 | TRBV4-2 | CASSQSAGTGLTGELFF | TGTGCCAGCAGCCAGTCCGCCGGGACAGGGCTCACCGGGGAGCTGTTTTTT
. | . | TRBJ1-5 | TRBV19 | CASSLPTGLGNQPQHF | TGTGCCAGTAGTCTACCGACAGGACTCGGCAATCAGCCCCAGCATTTT
TRBD1 | . | TRBJ1-1 | TRBV5-1 | CASSSNTGDTEAFF | TGCGCCAGCAGCTCCAACACAGGGGACACTGAAGCTTTCTTT
. | . | TRBJ1-6 | TRBV5-4 | CASSLQGAYNSPLHF | TGTGCCAGCAGCTTACAGGGCGCCTATAATTCACCCCTCCACTTT
. | . | TRBJ2-1 | TRBV15 | CATNPGSGNEQFF | TGTGCCACCAACCCCGGGAGTGGGAATGAGCAGTTCTTC
TRBD1 | . | TRBJ2-1 | TRBV28 | CASKTQRDRVNEQFF | TGTGCCAGCAAAACGCAGAGGGACAGGGTGAATGAGCAGTTCTTC
. | . | TRBJ2-3 | TRBV15 | CATSRAPTGQGADTQYF | TGTGCCACCAGCAGAGCCCCTACAGGGCAAGGAGCAGATACGCAGTATTTT
. | . | TRBJ1-1 | TRBV28 | CAAHRFGNTEAFF | TGTGCAGCCCACCGATTCGGGAACACTGAAGCTTTCTTT
TRBD1 | . | TRBJ1-4 | TRBV5-1 | CASSIGQGREKLFF | TGCGCCAGCAGCATCGGACAGGGTCGGGAAAAACTGTTTTTT
TRBD1 | once | TRBJ2-7 | TRBV28 | CASNPLSTGSSYEQYF | TGTGCCAGCAACCCACTCTCGACAGGGAGCTCCTACGAGCAGTACTTC
TRBD1 | . | TRBJ1-5 | TRBV10-3 | CAISEGTGYFQPQHF | TGTGCCATCAGTGAGGGGACAGGGTACTTTCAGCCCCAGCATTTT